The following is a T cell receptor beta chain sequence with its context. The sample is drawn from a study of blood T cell repertoires in COVID-19. Study-level background: Acute-phase and convalescent COVID-19 samples originated in the United States, Italy and Spain.

Under the authors' procedure: Cell counts per sample came from amplifying reference gene primers. Assay used: immunoSEQ multiplex PCR; TCRdb lists only in-frame clones, some missing. V and J calls and clone size are given by that table; D and trimming were obtained from the DNA. Of some 220,000 clones in the sample, 82% are singletons; the top ten hold approximately 5.2%. Between the trimmed V and J ends, which lost 2 bases and 7 bases, there was a span of 11 bases. CDR3 size: 14 residues. From germline, CDR1 is KGHDR and CDR2 SFDVKD. The origin of this receptor is a woman in her seventies with COVID-19, enrolled during active disease. V and J are TRBV24-1 and TRBJ2-1; weak D call: TRBD2 (6 bases). Sequences were obtained from peripheral blood. The CDR3 reads CATSDSGRGNEQFF. CDR3 in DNA: TGTGCCACCAGTGATTCCGGGAGAGGGAATGAGCAGTTCTTC.